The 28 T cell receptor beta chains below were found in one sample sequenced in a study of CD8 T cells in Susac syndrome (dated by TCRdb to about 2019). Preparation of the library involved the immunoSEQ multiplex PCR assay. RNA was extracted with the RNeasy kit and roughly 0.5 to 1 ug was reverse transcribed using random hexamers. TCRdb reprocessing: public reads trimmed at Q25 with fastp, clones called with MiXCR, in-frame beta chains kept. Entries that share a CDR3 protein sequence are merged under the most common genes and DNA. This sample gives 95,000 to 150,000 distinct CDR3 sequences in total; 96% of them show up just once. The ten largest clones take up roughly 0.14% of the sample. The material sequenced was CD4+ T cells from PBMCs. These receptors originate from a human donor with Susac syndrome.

CDR3 amino acids: CASSSGISYNEQFF. In DNA form, the CDR3 reads TGTGCCAGCAGCAGCGGGATCTCCTACAATGAGCAGTTCTTC. The chain uses TRBV7-2 and TRBJ2-1, with TRBD2 matching over 7 bases. Germline loops: CDR1 SGHTA, CDR2 FQGNSA. The CDR3 extends over 14 amino acids. After removal of 5 bases from V and 0 bases from J, the junction contained 1 base not matched to a gene.

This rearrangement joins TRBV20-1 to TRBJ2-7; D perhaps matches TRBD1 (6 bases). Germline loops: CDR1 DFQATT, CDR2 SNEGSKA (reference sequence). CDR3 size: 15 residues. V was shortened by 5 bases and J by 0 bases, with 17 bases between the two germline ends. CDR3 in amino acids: CSAPRLGHSSYEQYF. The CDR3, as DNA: TGCAGTGCTCCCAGGCTGGGACATTCCTCCTACGAGCAGTACTTC.

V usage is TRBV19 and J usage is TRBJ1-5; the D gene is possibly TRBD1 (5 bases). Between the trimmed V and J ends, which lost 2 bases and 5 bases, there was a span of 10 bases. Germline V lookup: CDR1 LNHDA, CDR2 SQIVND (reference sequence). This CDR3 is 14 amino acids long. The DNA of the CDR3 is TGTGCCAGTAGTATAATGGGGGGGGATCAGCCCCAGCATTTT. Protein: CASSIMGGDQPQHF.

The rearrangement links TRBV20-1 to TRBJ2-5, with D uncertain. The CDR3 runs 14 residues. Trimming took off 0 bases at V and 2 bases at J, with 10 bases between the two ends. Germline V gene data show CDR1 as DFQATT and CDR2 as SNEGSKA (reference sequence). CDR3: CSARDRRLQETQYF. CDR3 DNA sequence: TGCAGTGCTAGAGACCGACGGCTACAAGAGACCCAGTACTTC.

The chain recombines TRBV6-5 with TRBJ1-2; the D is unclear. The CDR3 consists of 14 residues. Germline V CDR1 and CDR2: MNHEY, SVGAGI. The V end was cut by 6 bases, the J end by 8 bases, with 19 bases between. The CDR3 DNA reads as TGTGCCAGCAGCGAAAGGTCCTACGAAAGGGGCTACACCTTC. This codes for CASSERSYERGYTF.

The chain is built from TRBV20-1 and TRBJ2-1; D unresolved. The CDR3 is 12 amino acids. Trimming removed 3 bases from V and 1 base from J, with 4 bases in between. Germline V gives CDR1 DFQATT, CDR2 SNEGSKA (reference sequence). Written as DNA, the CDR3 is TGCAGTGCTAGCGGTTCCTACAATGAGCAGTTCTTC. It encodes CSASGSYNEQFF.

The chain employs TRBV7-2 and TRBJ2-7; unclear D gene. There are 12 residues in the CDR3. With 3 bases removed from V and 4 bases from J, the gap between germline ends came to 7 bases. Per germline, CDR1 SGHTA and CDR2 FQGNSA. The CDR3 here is CASSLARYEQYF. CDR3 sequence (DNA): TGTGCCAGCAGCTTGGCAAGGTACGAGCAGTACTTC.

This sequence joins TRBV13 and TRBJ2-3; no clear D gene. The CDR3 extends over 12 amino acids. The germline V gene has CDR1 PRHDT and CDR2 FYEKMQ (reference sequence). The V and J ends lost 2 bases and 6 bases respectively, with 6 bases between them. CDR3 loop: CASSLLGDTQYF. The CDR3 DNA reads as TGTGCCAGCAGCTTATTGGGTGATACGCAGTATTTT.

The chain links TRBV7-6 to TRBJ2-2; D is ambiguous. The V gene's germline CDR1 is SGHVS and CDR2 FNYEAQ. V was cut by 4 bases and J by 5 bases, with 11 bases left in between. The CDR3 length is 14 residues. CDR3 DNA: TGTGCCAGCAGCTCTTACTGGGGAACCGGGGAGCTGTTTTTT. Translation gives CASSSYWGTGELFF.

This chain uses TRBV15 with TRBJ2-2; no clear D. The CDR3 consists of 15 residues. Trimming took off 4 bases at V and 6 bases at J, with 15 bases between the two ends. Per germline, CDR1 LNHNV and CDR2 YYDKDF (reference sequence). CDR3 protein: CATSNWIGGSGELFF. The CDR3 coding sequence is TGTGCCACCAGCAATTGGATCGGTGGATCCGGGGAGCTGTTTTTT.

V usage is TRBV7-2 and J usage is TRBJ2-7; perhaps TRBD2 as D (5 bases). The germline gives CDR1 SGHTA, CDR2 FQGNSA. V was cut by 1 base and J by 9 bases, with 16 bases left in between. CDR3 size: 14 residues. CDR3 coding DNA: TGTGCCAGCAGCTTAGAGCGGACCCGAAGACGGCAGTACTTC. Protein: CASSLERTRRRQYF.

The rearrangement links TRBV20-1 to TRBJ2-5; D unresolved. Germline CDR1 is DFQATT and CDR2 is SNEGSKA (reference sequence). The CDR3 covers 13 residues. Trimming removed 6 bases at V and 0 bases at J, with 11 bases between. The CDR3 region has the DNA TGCAGTGCCACTTACTGGAACCAAGAGACCCAGTACTTC. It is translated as CSATYWNQETQYF.

The CDR3 bases are TGCGCCAGCAGCCCCGGGACTAACACCGGGGAGCTGTTTTTT. Translation gives CASSPGTNTGELFF. The rearrangement uses TRBV4-3 and TRBJ2-2, with a tentative D call TRBD2 (6 bases). The germline gives CDR1 LGHNA, CDR2 YSLEER. The ends were cut back, 4 bases at V and 2 bases at J, with 8 bases in the middle. CDR3 length: 14 residues.

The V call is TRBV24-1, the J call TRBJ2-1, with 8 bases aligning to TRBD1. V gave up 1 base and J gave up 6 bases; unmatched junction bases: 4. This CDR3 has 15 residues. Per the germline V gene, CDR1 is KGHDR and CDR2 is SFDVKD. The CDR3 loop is CATSDFGQGVNEQFF. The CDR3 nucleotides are TGTGCCACCAGTGATTTCGGACAGGGTGTCAATGAGCAGTTCTTC.

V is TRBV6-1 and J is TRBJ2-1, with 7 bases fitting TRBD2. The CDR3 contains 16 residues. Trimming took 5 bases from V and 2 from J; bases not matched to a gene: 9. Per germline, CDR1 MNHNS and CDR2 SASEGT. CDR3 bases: TGTGCCAGCAGTCCCCGGGGAGGGGCAGCCTACAATGAGCAGTTCTTC. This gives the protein CASSPRGGAAYNEQFF.

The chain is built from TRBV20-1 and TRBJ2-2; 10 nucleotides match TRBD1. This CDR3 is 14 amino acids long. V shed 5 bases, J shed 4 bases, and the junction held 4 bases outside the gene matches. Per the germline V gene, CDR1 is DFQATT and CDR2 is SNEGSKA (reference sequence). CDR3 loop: CSAPGQGSTGELFF. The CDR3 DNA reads TGCAGTGCTCCGGGACAGGGGAGCACCGGGGAGCTGTTTTTT.

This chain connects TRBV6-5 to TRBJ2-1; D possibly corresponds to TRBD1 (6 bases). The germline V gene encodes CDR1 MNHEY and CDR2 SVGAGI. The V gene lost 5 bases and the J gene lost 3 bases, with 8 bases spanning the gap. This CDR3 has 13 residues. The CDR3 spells CASSRTVYNEQFF. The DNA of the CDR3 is TGTGCCAGCAGTAGGACAGTCTACAATGAGCAGTTCTTC.

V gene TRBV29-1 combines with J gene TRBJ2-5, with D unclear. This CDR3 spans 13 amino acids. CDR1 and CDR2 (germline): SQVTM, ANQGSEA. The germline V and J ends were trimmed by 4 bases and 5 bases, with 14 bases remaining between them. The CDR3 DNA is TGCAGCGTTGGGGTCCTAGTGGGGGAGACCCAGTACTTC. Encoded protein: CSVGVLVGETQYF.

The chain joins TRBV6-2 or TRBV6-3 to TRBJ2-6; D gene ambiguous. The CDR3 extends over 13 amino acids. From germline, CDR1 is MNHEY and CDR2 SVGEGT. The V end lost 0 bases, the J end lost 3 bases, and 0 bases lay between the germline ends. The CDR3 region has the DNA TGTGCCAGCAGTTACTCTGGGGCCAACGTCCTGACTTTC. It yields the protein CASSYSGANVLTF.

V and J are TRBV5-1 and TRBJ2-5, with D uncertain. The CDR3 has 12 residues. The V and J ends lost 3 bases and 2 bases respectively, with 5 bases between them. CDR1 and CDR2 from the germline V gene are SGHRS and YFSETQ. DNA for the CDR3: TGCGCCAGCAGCTCAACACAAGAGACCCAGTACTTC. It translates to CASSSTQETQYF.

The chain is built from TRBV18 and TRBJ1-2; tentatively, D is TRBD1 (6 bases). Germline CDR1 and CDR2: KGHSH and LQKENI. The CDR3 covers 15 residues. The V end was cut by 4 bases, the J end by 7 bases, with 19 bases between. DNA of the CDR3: TGTGCCAGCTCACTACTACAGGGAGCGCAGGCTGGCTACACCTTC. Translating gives CASSLLQGAQAGYTF.

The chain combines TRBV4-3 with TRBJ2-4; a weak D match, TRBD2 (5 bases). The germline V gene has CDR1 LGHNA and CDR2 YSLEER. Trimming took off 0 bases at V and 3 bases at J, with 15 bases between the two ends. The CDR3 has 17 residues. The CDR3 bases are TGCGCCAGCAGCCAAGAGTTGGAGGCTCTCGGCAAAAACATTCAGTACTTC. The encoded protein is CASSQELEALGKNIQYF.

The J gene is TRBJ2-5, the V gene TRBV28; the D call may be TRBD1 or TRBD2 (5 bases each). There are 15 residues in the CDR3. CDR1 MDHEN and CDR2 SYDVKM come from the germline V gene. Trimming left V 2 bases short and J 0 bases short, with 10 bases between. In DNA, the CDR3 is TGTGCCAGCAGTTTACCTGGGACGAACCAAGAGACCCAGTACTTC. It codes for CASSLPGTNQETQYF.

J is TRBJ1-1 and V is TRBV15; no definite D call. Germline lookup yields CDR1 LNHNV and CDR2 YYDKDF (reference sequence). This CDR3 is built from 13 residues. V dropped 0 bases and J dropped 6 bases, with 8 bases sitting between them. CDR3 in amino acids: CATSRDPSAEAFF. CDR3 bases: TGTGCCACCAGCAGAGATCCATCAGCTGAAGCTTTCTTT.

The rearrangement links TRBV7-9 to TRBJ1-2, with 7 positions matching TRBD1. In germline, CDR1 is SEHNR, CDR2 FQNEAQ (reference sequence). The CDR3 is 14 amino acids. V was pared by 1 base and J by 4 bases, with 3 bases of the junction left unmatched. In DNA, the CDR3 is TGTGCCAGCAGCTTAGAGGGGACAGCCTATGGCTACACCTTC. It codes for CASSLEGTAYGYTF.

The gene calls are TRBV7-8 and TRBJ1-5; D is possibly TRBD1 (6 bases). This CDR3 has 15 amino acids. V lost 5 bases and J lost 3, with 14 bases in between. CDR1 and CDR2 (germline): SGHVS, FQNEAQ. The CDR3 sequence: CASSPRTADNQPQHF. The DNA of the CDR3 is TGTGCCAGCAGCCCCCGGACAGCGGACAATCAGCCCCAGCATTTT.

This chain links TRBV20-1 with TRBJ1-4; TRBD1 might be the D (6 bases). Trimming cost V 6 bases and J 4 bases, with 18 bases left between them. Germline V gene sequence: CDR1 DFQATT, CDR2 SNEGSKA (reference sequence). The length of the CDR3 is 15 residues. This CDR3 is CSATTGRLRNEKLFF. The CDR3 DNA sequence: TGCAGTGCAACGACAGGCCGCCTCCGTAATGAAAAACTGTTTTTT.

CDR3 in amino acids: CSAREGSNTEAFF. The CDR3 DNA is TGCAGTGCTAGAGAGGGGTCGAACACTGAAGCTTTCTTT. The V call is TRBV20-1, the J call TRBJ1-1; D remains ambiguous. V shed 0 bases and J shed 1 base, with 6 bases lying between them. CDR1 is DFQATT and CDR2 is SNEGSKA in the germline V gene (reference sequence). There are 13 residues in the CDR3.